This entry concerns a single TCR beta chain. These data originate in a study of blood T cell repertoires in COVID-19. Study-wide background: Both acute and convalescent COVID-19 samples were obtained from the United States, Italy and Spain. Nucleic acid was either cDNA or gDNA, and it came from T cells, B-cell-depleted T cells, or PBMCs.

Original processing methods: Estimates of nucleated cell counts were drawn from the amplification of reference gene primers. The protocol was immunoSEQ multiplex PCR, while the TCRdb copy is restricted to in-frame clones and leaves out a portion. V and J calls and clone size are given by that table; D and trimming were obtained from the DNA. This repertoire shows some 40,000 clones, roughly 78% found once; its top ten account for around 17%. Germline V gene data show CDR1 as KGHDR and CDR2 as SFDVKD. The CDR3 is made up of 16 amino acids. V lost 1 base, J lost 3 bases, and 6 bases stayed unmatched. The sample consisted of peripheral blood. This chain links TRBV24-1 with TRBJ2-5; 8 bases match TRBD2. The receptor was isolated from a man aged 70-80 years with acute or convalescent COVID-19. The chain's CDR3 is CATSDFNGLAKETQYF. In DNA form, the CDR3 reads TGTGCCACCAGTGATTTTAACGGACTAGCTAAAGAGACCCAGTACTTC.